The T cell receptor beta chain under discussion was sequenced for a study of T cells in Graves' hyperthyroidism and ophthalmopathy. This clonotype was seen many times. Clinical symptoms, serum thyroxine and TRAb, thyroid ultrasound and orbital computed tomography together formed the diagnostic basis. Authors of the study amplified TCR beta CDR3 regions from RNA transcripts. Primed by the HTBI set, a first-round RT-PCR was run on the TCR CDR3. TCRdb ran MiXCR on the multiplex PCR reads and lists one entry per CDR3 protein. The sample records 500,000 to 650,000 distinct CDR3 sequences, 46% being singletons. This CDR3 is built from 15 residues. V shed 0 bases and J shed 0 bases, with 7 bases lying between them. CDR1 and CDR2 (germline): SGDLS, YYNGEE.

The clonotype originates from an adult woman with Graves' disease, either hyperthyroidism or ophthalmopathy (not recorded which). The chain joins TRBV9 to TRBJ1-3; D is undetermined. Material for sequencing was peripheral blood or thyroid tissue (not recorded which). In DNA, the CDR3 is TGTGCCAGCAGCGTAGAGGGCAGCTCTGGAAACACCATATATTTT. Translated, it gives CASSVEGSSGNTIYF. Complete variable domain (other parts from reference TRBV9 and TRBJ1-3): DSGVTQTPKHLITATGQRVTLRCSPRSGDLSVYWYQQSLDQGLQFLIQYYNGEERAKGNILERFSAQQFPDLHSELNLSSLELGDSALYFCASSVEGSSGNTIYFGEGSWLTVV.